The clone carrying this TCR beta chain was observed once. The antigen remains undetermined. This entry is derived from a study of pediatric ulcerative colitis. No immunosuppressive drugs were given to ulcerative colitis patients before diagnostic colonoscopy. At colonoscopy, a blood sample was also collected. Samples were sequenced at Survey level, maximum 500,000 reads. Libraries were prepared by immunoSEQ multiplex PCR; TCRdb keeps only in-frame clonotypes and omits some of them. The table has roughly 64,000 clones, roughly nine tenths seen once. Points from the study as a whole: Compared with controls, ulcerative colitis showed greater blood-rectum clone sharing.

The clonotype originates from a boy aged 5-17 years with severe ulcerative colitis. Sequencing used blood.

In DNA form, the CDR3 reads TGTGCCAGCAGCCGAGGACTAGCGGGAAAAGGCACGGCTGATACGCAGTATTTT. Translating it yields CASSRGLAGKGTADTQYF. The V and J genes are TRBV11-3 and TRBJ2-3; the match to TRBD2 covers 12 bases. Germline trimming cut 5 bases from V and 6 bases from J; bases unmatched to any gene: 15. CDR1 SGHNT and CDR2 YENEEA come from the germline V gene. The CDR3 contains 18 residues.